This is a list of T cell receptor beta chains from one sample in a study of T-cell reconstitution after alpha-beta-depleted transplantation in children. TCRdb used MiXCR to reprocess the PCR reads, holding one entry per CDR3 protein. The profile shows about 600,000 distinct CDR3 sequences, roughly 13% of them singletons. Here the sequenced sample was PBMCs, mostly from graft donor cells, taken 360 days after TCRalphabeta/CD19-depleted stem cell transplant. These receptors originate from a male patient aged 10-17 years who had a stem cell transplant for acute myeloid leukemia, so the T cells may come from the graft donor. CDR3s include the opening cysteine and the closing phenylalanine or tryptophan. Fields, in order: clone size, J gene, V gene, D gene, CDR3 DNA, CDR3 protein. A D gene is named only where the DNA matches it firmly. The size entry is marked missing in some rows and otherwise reads once, few, many or a size class.

>NA|TRBJ1-4|TRBV12-3/TRBV12-4|NA
TGTGCCAGCAGTTGGGATGAAAGGGGCGGCGGCGTTCGTGAAAAACTGTTTTTT
CASSWDERGGGVREKLFF
>few|TRBJ2-3|TRBV3-1|TRBD2
TGTGCCAGCAGCCAGGGGAGGGCCCCCATGACGCAGTATTTT
CASSQGRAPMTQYF
>many|TRBJ2-1|TRBV20-1|TRBD2
TGCAGTGCTAGAGGCCAGACTAGCTCCTGGGACAATGAGCAGTTCTTC
CSARGQTSSWDNEQFF
>many|TRBJ2-2|TRBV29-1|NA
TGCAGCGGGGGGTCGTTCTCTACCGGGGAGCTGTTTTTT
CSGGSFSTGELFF
>NA|TRBJ2-1|TRBV29-1|TRBD2
TGCAGCGTGGAGACTAGCGGGAGGGTAAGGGAGCAGTTCTTC
CSVETSGRVREQFF
>NA|TRBJ2-6|TRBV5-1|TRBD2
TGCGCCAGCAGCATTGCCGGGACTACCTTCTCTGGGGCCAACGTCCTGACTTTC
CASSIAGTTFSGANVLTF
>NA|TRBJ2-3|TRBV18|TRBD1
TGTGCCAGCTCAGAGGGACAGACAGATACGCAGTATTTT
CASSEGQTDTQYF
>many|TRBJ1-3|TRBV29-1|NA
TGCAGCGTTGAAGGTGGGGGGGTTATTGGAAACACCATATATTTT
CSVEGGGVIGNTIYF
>few|TRBJ2-5|TRBV6-1|TRBD2
TGTGCCAGCAGTCGGACGGGGGGGTACCAAGAGACCCAGTACTTC
CASSRTGGYQETQYF
>NA|TRBJ2-7|TRBV16|TRBD2
TGTGCCAGCAGCCAACGAGGACTAGATCCGTACGAGCAGTACTTC
CASSQRGLDPYEQYF
>many|TRBJ2-7|TRBV6-5|NA
TGTGCCAGCAGTTACTCGCGGGACCACTACGAGCAGTACTTC
CASSYSRDHYEQYF
>few|TRBJ2-7|TRBV13|NA
TGTGCCAGCAGCTTCACTTGGACGGAGTCCTACGAGCAGTACTTC
CASSFTWTESYEQYF
>NA|TRBJ2-4|TRBV27|NA
TGTGCCAGCAGTCGAGGGGAATTAGCCAAAAACATTCAGTACTTC
CASSRGELAKNIQYF
>many|TRBJ2-5|TRBV4-3|NA
TGCGCCAGCAGCCAATCGGGGTGGGGTGGGGAGACCCAGTACTTC
CASSQSGWGGETQYF
>many|TRBJ2-1|TRBV7-8|TRBD1
TGTGCCAGCAGCCGGGACAGCAATGAGCAGTTCTTC
CASSRDSNEQFF
>many|TRBJ2-3|TRBV6-5|NA
TGTGCCAGCAGTTACTCGACTTCGCCAGCAGGAACAGATACGCAGTATTTT
CASSYSTSPAGTDTQYF
>few|TRBJ2-1|TRBV12-3/TRBV12-4|NA
TGTGCCAGCAGTTTTGGCGTTGGTCGGGACGACAATGAGCAGTTCTTC
CASSFGVGRDDNEQFF
>few|TRBJ2-3|TRBV24-1|NA
TGTGCCACCAAGGGATCGGCAGGGAAGACAGATACGCAGTATTTT
CATKGSAGKTDTQYF
>NA|TRBJ2-3|TRBV20-1|NA
TGCAGTGCTAGAGCAACGGGAGTTCGTACAGATACGCAGTATTTT
CSARATGVRTDTQYF
>few|TRBJ2-3|TRBV11-2|TRBD2
TGTGCCAGCAGCCCCCTAACCGGTCTAGCGGCCCCCAGAAATACGCAGTATTTT
CASSPLTGLAAPRNTQYF
>NA|TRBJ2-7|TRBV20-1|TRBD2
TGCAGTGCACCGCTCGGGACTAGCGGGAGGGCCAATAGGGAGCAGTACTTC
CSAPLGTSGRANREQYF
>few|TRBJ2-5|TRBV12-3/TRBV12-4|TRBD2
TGTGCCAGCAGTCGGACATTCCGTACTAGCGGGATCGTACAAGAGACCCAGTACTTC
CASSRTFRTSGIVQETQYF
>few|TRBJ2-3|TRBV12-5|NA
TGTGCTAGTGCCTTAACAGGGTTAAGTCAAGATACGCAGTATTTT
CASALTGLSQDTQYF
>NA|TRBJ2-6|TRBV10-3|TRBD2
TGTGCCATCCGACGGGGACTAGCGGGAGCCGGGGCCAACGTCCTGACTTTC
CAIRRGLAGAGANVLTF
>many|TRBJ2-2|TRBV29-1|TRBD2
TGCAGCGTTGTGATAGCGGGAGTCAGCGGGGAGCTGTTTTTT
CSVVIAGVSGELFF
>NA|TRBJ2-7|TRBV7-9|NA
TGTGCCAGCAGCTTAACAATCCCGATAGGGCAGTACTTC
CASSLTIPIGQYF
>NA|TRBJ2-2|TRBV20-1|NA
TGCAGTGCTAGGCATGTTGGGAAGGGGAACACCGGGGAGCTGTTTTTT
CSARHVGKGNTGELFF
>many|TRBJ2-7|TRBV25-1|NA
TGTGCCAGCAGTGAGGACAGAGTTTCGGGAGAGCAGTACTTC
CASSEDRVSGEQYF
>few|TRBJ2-1|TRBV18|TRBD2
TGTGCCAGCTCACGGCGGGAGGGCCCCAGCAATGAGCAGTTCTTC
CASSRREGPSNEQFF
>many|TRBJ2-5|TRBV4-3|NA
TGCGCCAGCAGCCTACCTGCGGCGACTGCACAAGAGACCCAGTACTTC
CASSLPAATAQETQYF
>once|TRBJ2-7|TRBV6-1|NA
TGTGCCAGCAGGACAACTCCAGGAGCTTCCTACGAGCAGTACTTC
CASRTTPGASYEQYF
>NA|TRBJ2-7|TRBV12-3/TRBV12-4|NA
TGTGCCAGCAGTTTACGGGGTACCCCCTACGAGCAGTACTTC
CASSLRGTPYEQYF
>few|TRBJ2-1|TRBV5-1|NA
TGCGCCAGCAGCCCCCAACTGAGAGGGGGGGGTGAGCAGTTCTTC
CASSPQLRGGGEQFF
>NA|TRBJ2-5|TRBV5-1|TRBD2
TGCGCCAGCAGCTTGATCTCCGGGAGGGCTCAAGAGACCCAGTACTTC
CASSLISGRAQETQYF
>NA|TRBJ2-3|TRBV20-1|TRBD2
TGCAGTGCTAGCTCGATGACTAGCTTCGACACAGATACGCAGTATTTT
CSASSMTSFDTDTQYF
>few|TRBJ2-7|TRBV20-1|TRBD2
TGCAGTGCTCTTAGCGGGAGGGGAGTCTACGAGCAGTACTTC
CSALSGRGVYEQYF
>NA|TRBJ2-1|TRBV28|TRBD1
TGTGCCAGCAGTTTATTGGACAGGGACGAGTATGAGCAGTTCTTC
CASSLLDRDEYEQFF
>few|TRBJ2-3|TRBV6-4|NA
TGTGCCAGCACCGGGACACTCACAGATACGCAGTATTTT
CASTGTLTDTQYF
>many|TRBJ2-1|TRBV24-1|NA
TGTGCCACCAGTGACCCACAGGGTCTACTGAACAATGAGCAGTTCTTC
CATSDPQGLLNNEQFF
>NA|TRBJ2-7|TRBV10-3|TRBD1
TGTGCCATCAGTGAGTTCGGACAGGTGAGCTCCTACGAGCAGTACTTC
CAISEFGQVSSYEQYF
>few|TRBJ2-1|TRBV20-1|TRBD2
TGCAGTGCGTCTAGCGGGCTAAATGAGCAGTTCTTC
CSASSGLNEQFF
>few|TRBJ2-2|TRBV12-3/TRBV12-4|NA
TGTGCCAGCAGTATAGACCCGGTAAACACCGGGGAGCTGTTTTTT
CASSIDPVNTGELFF
>NA|TRBJ2-1|TRBV19|TRBD2
TGTGCCAGTAGTATAGGAGGAACTAGCGTCTCCTACAATGAGCAGTTCTTC
CASSIGGTSVSYNEQFF
>NA|TRBJ2-3|TRBV7-3|NA
TGTGCCAGCAGCCCCCGACTTGATAGCACAGATACGCAGTATTTT
CASSPRLDSTDTQYF
>NA|TRBJ2-5|TRBV6-2/TRBV6-3|TRBD2
TGTGCCAGCAAGGTCAGCGGGAGTCAGGAGACCCAGTACTTC
CASKVSGSQETQYF
>NA|TRBJ2-3|TRBV7-6|TRBD2
TGTGCCAGCAGCTCAAGTGACTGGCCGGGACTAGCGGGAGAAGATACGCAGTATTTT
CASSSSDWPGLAGEDTQYF
>many|TRBJ2-1|TRBV5-1|NA
TGCGCCAGCAGCTTGGCGGATGGGGATAAGGACGAGCAGTTCTTC
CASSLADGDKDEQFF
>NA|TRBJ1-4|TRBV12-3/TRBV12-4|NA
TGTGCCAGCAGTCGGACGGCCTCAACTAATGAAAAACTGTTTTTT
CASSRTASTNEKLFF
>NA|TRBJ2-7|TRBV6-1|TRBD2
TGTGCCAGCAGTCTAATAGCGGGACCCATCTACGAGCAGTACTTC
CASSLIAGPIYEQYF
>few|TRBJ2-3|TRBV6-5|NA
TGTGCCAGCAGTTACCGCCAGCCCACAGATACGCAGTATTTT
CASSYRQPTDTQYF
>NA|TRBJ2-1|TRBV28|NA
TGTGCCAGCACCCTTGGCGGATTGGGTGAGCAGTTCTTC
CASTLGGLGEQFF
>NA|TRBJ2-3|TRBV7-2|TRBD1
TGTGCCAGCACACCAACGACAGGGGAAGGCACAGATACGCAGTATTTT
CASTPTTGEGTDTQYF
>many|TRBJ2-7|TRBV12-3/TRBV12-4|NA
TGTGCCAGCACCTCCGGGCCTCTCTACGAGCAGTACTTC
CASTSGPLYEQYF
>few|TRBJ2-1|TRBV14|NA
TGTGCCAGCAGCCTTTGGACCGGTAGTCTCAATGAGCAGTTCTTC
CASSLWTGSLNEQFF
>many|TRBJ2-5|TRBV12-3/TRBV12-4|NA
TGTGCCAGCAGTTTAGACTCAGCCAAGACCCAGTACTTC
CASSLDSAKTQYF
>many|TRBJ2-5|TRBV12-3/TRBV12-4|NA
TGTGCCAGCAGTCCGACTAGTCCTAGGGAGACCCAGTACTTC
CASSPTSPRETQYF
>few|TRBJ2-5|TRBV20-1|NA
TGCAGTGCTAGAGATCTGGGTCGAGAGACCCAGTACTTC
CSARDLGRETQYF
>many|TRBJ2-7|TRBV6-5|NA
TGTGCCAGCAGTTATTGGAGGGCCGCTAGCGATGGGCCTGGGGAGCAGTACTTC
CASSYWRAASDGPGEQYF
>few|TRBJ2-3|TRBV10-3|NA
TGTGCCATCACCCATGGCTTCTGGGCCACAGATACGCAGTATTTT
CAITHGFWATDTQYF
>many|TRBJ2-5|TRBV29-1|NA
TGCAGCGTGTCCGTCTCCTCAGAGACCCAGTACTTC
CSVSVSSETQYF